This entry features one T cell receptor beta chain sequence. Assay used: immunoSEQ multiplex PCR; TCRdb lists only in-frame clones, some missing. The data show about 130,000 clones, around 90% seen once. The germline V and J ends were trimmed by 4 bases and 4 bases, with 10 bases remaining between them. Germline V lookup: CDR1 KGHSH, CDR2 LQKENI. The CDR3 covers 13 residues. This specimen belongs to a study of T cell responses to AZD1222 COVID-19 vaccine. V is TRBV18 and J is TRBJ1-1; possibly TRBD1 for D (5 bases). The source was peripheral blood, collected 28 days after the second AZD1222 dose. The TCR was taken from an adult who received the AZD1222 COVID-19 vaccine. CDR3 DNA sequence: TGTGCCAGCTCACTACGGGGGGGCACTGAAGCTTTCTTT. It codes for CASSLRGGTEAFF.